These 3 T cell receptor beta chains were all obtained from the same sample, sequenced in a study of T cell changes during pregnancy in multiple sclerosis. Assay: immunoSEQ multiplex PCR; the TCRdb copy retains only in-frame clones and omits some. Here the sample spans over 35,000 clones, roughly 92% being singletons. Sequencing used peripheral blood. These TCRs come from a female donor with multiple sclerosis, enrolled in a pregnancy study.

This chain connects TRBV9 to TRBJ2-5; D call uncertain. Per germline, CDR1 SGDLS and CDR2 YYNGEE. V lost 0 bases and J lost 0, with 15 bases in between. CDR3 length equals 17 residues. The CDR3 loop is CASSVAAAGAYQETQYF. CDR3 DNA sequence: TGTGCCAGCAGCGTAGCTGCGGCAGGTGCCTACCAAGAGACCCAGTACTTC.

J is TRBJ1-2 and V is TRBV2; D perhaps matches TRBD1 (6 bases). The CDR3 totals 14 residues. CDR1 is SNHLY and CDR2 is FYNNEI in the germline V gene. V dropped 6 bases and J dropped 3 bases, with 14 bases sitting between them. This CDR3 is CASRSSGADYGYTF. CDR3 DNA sequence: TGTGCCAGCAGGTCTTCGGGGGCGGACTATGGCTACACCTTC.

This chain joins TRBV10-2 and TRBJ2-7; 13 bases match TRBD2. The CDR3 length is 15 residues. The germline CDR1 and CDR2 sequences are WSHSY and SAAADI. With V trimmed by 8 bases and J by 0 bases, 4 bases remained unmatched. CDR3 sequence: CASRTSGSYSYEQYF. CDR3 coding DNA: TGCGCCAGCCGGACTAGCGGGAGTTACTCCTACGAGCAGTACTTC.